These 17 T cell receptor beta chains were all obtained from the same sample, sequenced in a study of Tregs in tolerant kidney transplant recipients. Generated by immunoSEQ multiplex PCR, the TCRdb table keeps only in-frame clones and is missing some. The sample lists tens of thousands of clones, approximately 90% occurring once. The source was Tregs from blood, collected before the transplant. Every receptor here comes from a human donor who received a combined kidney and bone marrow transplant.

The J gene is TRBJ1-2, the V gene TRBV30; TRBD1 matches at 10 bases. Trimming took 2 bases from V and 3 from J; bases not matched to a gene: 6. The CDR3 totals 15 residues. Germline CDR1 GTSNPN, CDR2 SVGIG (reference sequence). CDR3 nucleotides: TGTGCCTGGAGTAGAGGGGACAGGGGCGACTATGGCTACACCTTC. Translated, it gives CAWSRGDRGDYGYTF. The whole variable domain, filled in from reference TRBV30 and TRBJ1-2, reads SQTIHQWPATLVQPVGSPLSLECTVEGTSNPNLYWYRQAAGRGLQLLFYSVGIGQISSEVPQNLSASRPQDRQFILSSKKLLLSDSGFYLCAWSRGDRGDYGYTFGSGTRLTVV.

The J gene is TRBJ2-2, the V gene TRBV18; perhaps TRBD1 as D (5 bases). CDR3 length equals 14 residues. Trimming took off 5 bases at V and 0 bases at J, with 7 bases between the two ends. CDR1 and CDR2 from the germline V gene are KGHSH and LQKENI. DNA for the CDR3: TGTGCCAGCTCAGTGGGGCCGAACACCGGGGAGCTGTTTTTT. The encoded protein is CASSVGPNTGELFF.

V usage is TRBV5-1 and J usage is TRBJ2-3, with 13 bases fitting TRBD2. The V segment lost 4 bases and the J segment 2 bases; nucleotides outside the gene matches: 4. This CDR3 contains 16 residues. CDR1 is SGHRS, CDR2 YFSETQ, per germline. This CDR3 is CASSPGLAGFTDTQYF. Here the CDR3 DNA reads TGCGCCAGCAGCCCGGGACTAGCGGGATTCACAGATACGCAGTATTTT.

CDR3 in amino acids: CASSQKSGRETQYF. CDR3 bases: TGTGCCAGCAGCCAAAAGAGCGGGAGAGAGACCCAGTACTTC. This chain joins TRBV4-2 and TRBJ2-5; 8 bases match TRBD2. Germline CDR1 is LGHNA and CDR2 is YNFKEQ. After removal of 2 bases from V and 4 bases from J, the junction contained 3 bases not matched to a gene. The CDR3 covers 14 residues.

This chain uses TRBV7-9 with TRBJ2-7, with D perhaps being TRBD1 or TRBD2 (6 bases each). The CDR3 is 14 residues long. V shed 1 base and J shed 3 bases, with 10 bases lying between them. Germline lookup yields CDR1 SEHNR and CDR2 FQNEAQ (reference sequence). The CDR3 protein is CASSLGGASYEQYF. The CDR3, as DNA: TGTGCCAGCAGCTTAGGGGGGGCAAGCTACGAGCAGTACTTC.

The rearrangement joins TRBV7-2 to TRBJ2-3, with 10 bases aligning to TRBD2. CDR3 length equals 16 residues. The trim removed 5 bases at V and 1 base at J, leaving 6 bases unmatched. Germline loops: CDR1 SGHTA, CDR2 FQGNSA. The DNA of the CDR3 is TGTGCCAGCAGCCGGAGTCTAGCGGGAGGCACAGATACGCAGTATTTT. Protein sequence: CASSRSLAGGTDTQYF.

The chain has TRBV14 and TRBJ2-3; TRBD2 is a possible D gene (5 bases). CDR1 and CDR2 (germline): SGHDN, FVKESK. The germline V and J ends were trimmed by 4 bases and 6 bases, with 11 bases remaining between them. CDR3 length equals 13 residues. The CDR3 coding sequence is TGTGCCAGCAGCCCGCAGGACTGGGATACGCAGTATTTT. It is translated as CASSPQDWDTQYF. The variable domain in full, completed from reference TRBV14 and TRBJ2-3, reads EAGVTQFPSHSVIEKGQTVTLRCDPISGHDNLYWYRRVMGKEIKFLLHFVKESKQDESGMPNNRFLAERTGGTYSTLKVQPAELEDSGVYFCASSPQDWDTQYFGPGTRLTVL.

The CDR3 DNA follows: TGTGCCAGCAGCTTAGGGGCTTTGGGGACAGGGGTGGATGAGCAGTTCTTC. Encoded protein: CASSLGALGTGVDEQFF. The chain is built from TRBV7-2 and TRBJ2-1; 10 nucleotides line up with TRBD1. Germline assignment: CDR1 SGHTA and CDR2 FQGNSA. The CDR3 length is 17 residues. J lost 8 bases, V lost 1 base, and 11 bases had no gene match. Based on the CDR3 plus reference TRBV7-2 and TRBJ2-1, the full variable domain is GAGVSQSPSNKVTEKGKDVELRCDPISGHTALYWYRQSLGQGLEFLIYFQGNSAPDKSGLPSDRFSAERTGGSVSTLTIQRTQQEDSAVYLCASSLGALGTGVDEQFFGPGTRLTVL.

The chain couples TRBV29-1 to TRBJ2-1; maybe TRBD2 (5 bases). This CDR3 region has 12 residues. V was clipped by 2 bases and J by 7 bases, with 9 bases between them. Germline V gene data show CDR1 as SQVTM and CDR2 as ANQGSEA. The CDR3 nucleotides read TGCAGCGTTGAATCGGGATTTAATGAGCAGTTCTTC. This codes for CSVESGFNEQFF.

The chain employs TRBV18 and TRBJ1-2; D gene ambiguous. CDR1 KGHSH and CDR2 LQKENI come from the germline V gene. This CDR3 has 14 residues. The ends were cut back, 3 bases at V and 4 bases at J, with 12 bases in the middle. The CDR3 reads CASSPSSSVYGYTF. In DNA, the CDR3 is TGTGCCAGCTCACCTTCGAGTTCAGTCTATGGCTACACCTTC.

The V gene is TRBV5-1, the J gene TRBJ2-7; TRBD1 is a possible D gene (7 bases). The germline gives CDR1 SGHRS, CDR2 YFSETQ. V was trimmed by 0 bases and J by 5 bases, leaving 12 bases between them. The length of the CDR3 is 14 residues. CDR3 coding DNA: TGCGCCAGCAGCTTGGCGACAGGGACTCACGAGCAGTACTTC. This translates into CASSLATGTHEQYF.

This clone was observed once. The rearrangement links TRBV27 to TRBJ2-2, with D perhaps assigned TRBD1 or TRBD2 (5 bases each). The CDR3 is made up of 14 amino acids. V was trimmed by 4 bases and J by 6 bases, leaving 12 bases between them. Germline V gene lookup returns CDR1 MNHEY and CDR2 SMNVEV (reference sequence). CDR3 sequence: CASSYMGVAGELFF. CDR3 bases: TGTGCCAGCAGTTACATGGGGGTTGCCGGGGAGCTGTTTTTT.

This chain connects TRBV6-1 to TRBJ2-5; 9 bases fit TRBD2. V shed 5 bases, J shed 7 bases, and the junction held 11 bases outside the gene matches. Per the germline V gene, CDR1 is MNHNS and CDR2 is SASEGT. This CDR3 comprises 15 residues. In nucleotides, the CDR3 is TGTGCCAGCAGTACCGGGACTAGCTCACAGGGGACCCAGTACTTC. This encodes CASSTGTSSQGTQYF.

The chain uses TRBV6-5 and TRBJ1-4, with a tentative D call TRBD1 (5 bases). This CDR3 region has 13 residues. Germline V lookup: CDR1 MNHEY, CDR2 SVGAGI. V gave up 5 bases and J gave up 4 bases, with 8 bases separating them. CDR3 region: CASSQQVNEKLFF. The CDR3 DNA sequence: TGTGCCAGCAGTCAACAGGTTAATGAAAAACTGTTTTTT.

The gene calls are TRBV6-5 and TRBJ2-1, with D perhaps TRBD1 or TRBD2 (5 bases each). CDR3 length equals 14 residues. Germline V CDR1 and CDR2: MNHEY, SVGAGI. V was shortened by 5 bases and J by 8 bases, with 16 bases between the two germline ends. The DNA of the CDR3 is TGTGCCAGCAGTCGACGGACTGGGGGACATGAGCAGTTCTTC. Translated: CASSRRTGGHEQFF.

This sequence joins TRBV7-8 and TRBJ2-5; no clear D. The end of the DNA fits TRBJ2-7 better, so the J call may be wrong. This CDR3 contains 13 residues. Germline-derived CDR1 and CDR2 are SGHVS and FQNEAQ. CDR3 DNA sequence: TGTGCCAGCAGCCCCCCAAGGTGGTACGAGCAGTACTTC. Its translation: CASSPPRWYEQYF.

CDR3 amino acids: CASSERTGTGELFF. The CDR3 DNA reads TGTGCCAGCAGCGAGCGGACGGGGACCGGGGAGCTGTTTTTT. This rearrangement joins TRBV7-7 to TRBJ2-2; possibly TRBD2 for D (5 bases). Germline CDR1 and CDR2: SSHAT and FNYEAQ (reference sequence). The CDR3 loop spans 14 amino acids. The V end was cut by 5 bases, the J end by 5 bases, with 12 bases between.